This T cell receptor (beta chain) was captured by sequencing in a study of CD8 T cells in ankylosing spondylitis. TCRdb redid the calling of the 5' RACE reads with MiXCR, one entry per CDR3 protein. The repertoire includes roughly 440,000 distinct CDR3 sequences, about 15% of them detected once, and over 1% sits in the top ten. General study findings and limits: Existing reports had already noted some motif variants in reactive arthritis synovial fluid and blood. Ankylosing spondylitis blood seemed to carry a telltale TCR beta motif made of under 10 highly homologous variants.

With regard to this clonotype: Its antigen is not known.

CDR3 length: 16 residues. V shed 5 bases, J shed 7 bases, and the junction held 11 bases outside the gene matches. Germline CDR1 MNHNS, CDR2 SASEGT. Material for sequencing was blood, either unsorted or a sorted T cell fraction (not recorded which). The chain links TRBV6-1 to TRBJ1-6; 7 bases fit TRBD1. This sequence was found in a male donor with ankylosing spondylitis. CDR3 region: CASSRAPPGGNSPLHF. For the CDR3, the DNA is TGTGCCAGCAGTAGAGCACCCCCAGGGGGGAATTCACCCCTCCACTTT.